Sequencing of this T cell receptor beta chain was carried out in a study of blood T cell repertoires in COVID-19. Across the whole study: T cells, B-cell-depleted T cells, or PBMCs supplied cDNA or gDNA.

The assay was immunoSEQ multiplex PCR, and TCRdb's table has in-frame clones only and misses some. The sample lists under 150,000 clones, 84% occurring once. This clone was seen only once. The CDR3 consists of 13 residues. Deletions cut 3 bases from V and 5 bases from J, with 10 bases between. Sequencing used peripheral blood. The clonotype originates from a middle-aged woman with acute or convalescent COVID-19. The chain recombines TRBV12-3 or TRBV12-4 with TRBJ2-5; no firm D call. CDR3 nucleotides: TGTGCCAGCAGTTTTAACTCCGGGGAGACCCAGTACTTC. Translating gives CASSFNSGETQYF.